What follows are 8 T cell receptor beta chains derived from one specimen sequenced in a study of shared clonotypes between healthy human individuals. Libraries were prepared by immunoSEQ multiplex PCR; TCRdb keeps only in-frame clonotypes and omits some of them. The sample has approximately 1.5 million clones; 98% are singletons. The sample consisted of naive CD4+ T cells sorted from blood. Stated subset: CD45RA+ positively selected. The receptor source for this set is a young man in good health.

CDR3 bases: TGTGCCAGCGCTAGCGGGAGGGGGAGCAATCAGCCCCAGCATTTT. Amino acids: CASASGRGSNQPQHF. The chain couples TRBV6-1 to TRBJ1-5; TRBD1 might be the D (6 bases). V lost 8 bases, J lost 1 base, and 15 bases lay in between. Germline V CDR1 and CDR2: MNHNS, SASEGT. The CDR3 length is 15 residues.

CDR3 in amino acids: CASSLVKRVTEAFF. CDR3 nucleotide sequence: TGTGCCAGCAGTTTAGTAAAGAGGGTCACTGAAGCTTTCTTT. The chain carries TRBV28 and TRBJ1-1; no clear D gene. The length of the CDR3 is 14 residues. V was pared by 2 bases and J by 4 bases, with 11 bases between. Germline CDR1 and CDR2: MDHEN and SYDVKM.

V usage is TRBV6-5 and J usage is TRBJ2-5, with unresolved D. The CDR3 covers 14 residues. Germline V gives CDR1 MNHEY, CDR2 SVGAGI. With 6 bases removed from V and 1 base from J, the gap between germline ends came to 12 bases. CDR3 in DNA: TGTGCCAGCAGCCCGACCCCGACCCAAGAGACCCAGTACTTC. Its protein product is CASSPTPTQETQYF.

Here the CDR3 reads CASSVRLDSGELFF. CDR3 coding DNA: TGTGCCAGCAGCGTCCGACTCGACTCCGGGGAGCTGTTTTTT. The chain employs TRBV9 and TRBJ2-2; no firm D call. Germline CDR1 reads SGDLS; CDR2 reads YYNGEE. The length of the CDR3 is 14 residues. The ends were cut back, 2 bases at V and 6 bases at J, with 11 bases in the middle. The complete variable domain, with remaining parts taken from reference TRBV9 and TRBJ2-2, reads DSGVTQTPKHLITATGQRVTLRCSPRSGDLSVYWYQQSLDQGLQFLIQYYNGEERAKGNILERFSAQQFPDLHSELNLSSLELGDSALYFCASSVRLDSGELFFGEGSRLTVL.

The V gene is TRBV19, the J gene TRBJ1-2, with D possibly being TRBD1 (5 bases). V gave up 5 bases and J gave up 4 bases, with 26 bases separating them. The CDR3 totals 18 residues. Germline CDR1 LNHDA, CDR2 SQIVND (reference sequence). This chain's CDR3 is CASSPFRARSGTSYGYTF. As DNA, the CDR3 is TGTGCCAGTAGTCCTTTTAGGGCCCGCTCAGGGACTTCCTATGGCTACACCTTC.

The gene calls are TRBV7-9 and TRBJ1-3; D remains ambiguous. Trimming shortened V by 0 bases and J by 0 bases, and 6 bases separated the two germline ends. The germline CDR1 and CDR2 sequences are SEHNR and FQNEAQ (reference sequence). There are 15 residues in the CDR3. The CDR3 DNA follows: TGTGCCAGCAGCTTAGCCGGATTCTCTGGAAACACCATATATTTT. Translated: CASSLAGFSGNTIYF.

This chain joins TRBV5-5 and TRBJ2-7; D is perhaps TRBD2 (5 bases). Between the trimmed V and J ends, which lost 2 bases and 2 bases, there was a span of 8 bases. The CDR3 runs to 13 residues. Germline V CDR1 and CDR2: SGHKS, YYEKEE (reference sequence). The CDR3 is CASSFPGTYEQYF. Written as DNA, the CDR3 is TGTGCCAGCAGCTTCCCCGGGACCTACGAGCAGTACTTC. Based on the CDR3 plus reference TRBV5-5 and TRBJ2-7, the full variable domain is DAGVTQSPTHLIKTRGQQVTLRCSPISGHKSVSWYQQVLGQGPQFIFQYYEKEERGRGNFPDRFSARQFPNYSSELNVNALLLGDSALYLCASSFPGTYEQYFGPGTRLTVT.

Remarks on this clone: The identical CDR3 is also encoded by other nucleotide sequences in the sample. The chain links TRBV7-8 to TRBJ2-7; D is ambiguous. The CDR3 spans 13 residues. CDR1 and CDR2 from the germline V gene are SGHVS and FQNEAQ. Deletions cut 5 bases from V and 0 bases from J, with 8 bases between. CDR3 residues: CASSRTGSYEQYF. CDR3 nucleotides: TGTGCCAGCAGCCGTACTGGCTCCTACGAGCAGTACTTC. Drawing the rest from reference TRBV7-8 and TRBJ2-7, the complete variable domain is GAGVSQSPRYKVAKRGQDVALRCDPISGHVSLFWYQQALGQGPEFLTYFQNEAQLDKSGLPSDRFFAERPEGSVSTLKIQRTQQEDSAVYLCASSRTGSYEQYFGPGTRLTVT.